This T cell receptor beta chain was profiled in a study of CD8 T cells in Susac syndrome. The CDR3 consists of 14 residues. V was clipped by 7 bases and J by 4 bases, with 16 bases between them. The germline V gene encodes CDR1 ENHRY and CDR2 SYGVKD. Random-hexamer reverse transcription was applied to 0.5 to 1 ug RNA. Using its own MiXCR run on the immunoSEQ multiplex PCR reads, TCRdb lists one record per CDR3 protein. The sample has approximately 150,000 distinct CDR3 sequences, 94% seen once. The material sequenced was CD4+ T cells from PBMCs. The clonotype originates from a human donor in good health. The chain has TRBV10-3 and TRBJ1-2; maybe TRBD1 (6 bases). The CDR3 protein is CAITPTGTSYGYTF. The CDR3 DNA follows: TGTGCCATCACCCCGACAGGTACAAGCTATGGCTACACCTTC.